This entry describes one T cell receptor beta chain. This entry belongs to a study of blood T cell repertoires in COVID-19. Overall study: The samples span acute and convalescent COVID-19 from the United States, Italy and Spain. From T cells, B-cell-depleted T cells, or PBMCs came the material, which was cDNA or gDNA.

CDR3 length: 16 residues. After removal of 5 bases from V and 4 bases from J, the junction contained 8 bases not matched to a gene. Looked up from germline, CDR1 is SGHAT and CDR2 is FQNNGV. The authors' processing: Reference gene primer amplification gave estimated nucleated cell counts. The repertoire was sequenced with immunoSEQ multiplex PCR; TCRdb's copy has only in-frame clones and lacks some. V, J and clone size are taken as reported in that table, and D and trimming were inferred from the DNA itself. The sample records around 70,000 clones, approximately 80% being singletons. The chain couples TRBV11-2 to TRBJ2-5, with 12 bases matching TRBD1. This TCR derives from an elderly woman with active or convalescent COVID-19. Source material: peripheral blood. The CDR3 DNA follows: TGTGCCAGCAGCGCCTCCGGGACAGGGGGCCGAGAGACCCAGTACTTC. Its protein is CASSASGTGGRETQYF. Together with reference TRBV11-2 and TRBJ2-5, the CDR3 gives the full variable domain: EAGVAQSPRYKIIEKRQSVAFWCNPISGHATLYWYQQILGQGPKLLIQFQNNGVVDDSQLPKDRFSAERLKGVDSTLKIQPAKLEDSAVYLCASSASGTGGRETQYFGPGTRLLVL.